Reported below is one T cell receptor beta chain. Its specificity is unknown. The data belong to a study of T cell responses to AZD1222 COVID-19 vaccine. Study summary: Second-dose intervals near 4 or 12 weeks were combined.

Findings of the study overall: Nearly half of spike-specific TCRs reportedly target variant regions that are unmutated in the B.1.351 and B.1.1.7 variants. Scientists sampled the repertoires only once the peak T cell response had passed.

CDR3 length equals 13 residues. The V end was cut by 6 bases, the J end by 4 bases, with 11 bases between. Germline assignment: CDR1 LNHDA and CDR2 SQIVND (reference sequence). Profiling relied on immunoSEQ multiplex PCR, and the TCRdb table lists in-frame clones only, not all of them. Of 90,000 to 150,000 clones listed, around 90% are singletons. The chain links TRBV19 to TRBJ2-3; tentatively, D is TRBD1 (5 bases). The clonotype originates from an adult in good health. The source material was peripheral blood, sampled on day 0 of AZD1222 vaccination. CDR3 nucleotides: TGTGCCAGTAGCTACAGGAGATCAGATACGCAGTATTTT. Encoded protein: CASSYRRSDTQYF.